This TCR beta chain was recovered during a study of shared clonotypes between healthy human individuals. Details on this clone: Antigen: not known. The junction departs from germline at one end; a sequencing error may be responsible.

CD45RO negativity and positive selection for CCR7 defined naive CD8 cells, a population that excluded terminally differentiated effector memory CD45RA+ cells. Every donor, a Caucasian adult, lived in Nashville, Tennessee. Study-wide results and caveats: Shared clonotypes across all four donors exceeded non-shared ones in generation probability. Estimated clonotype richness was generally higher in naive than memory subsets. Even with large depth, rarefaction showed that sorted-subset sequencing was incomplete.

The assay was immunoSEQ multiplex PCR, and TCRdb's table has in-frame clones only and misses some. The sample holds hundreds of thousands of clones, about 96% seen once. Germline lookup yields CDR1 SGDLS and CDR2 YYNGEE. This CDR3 is built from 10 residues. This TCR derives from a man aged 25-45 years in good health. This chain joins TRBV9 and TRBJ1-2, with a possible D match to TRBD1 (5 bases). The sequenced sample consisted of naive CD8+ T cells sorted from blood. The CDR3, as DNA: TGTGCCAGCAGCCCCTCTTCAGGACATTTC. This codes for CASSPSSGHF.